The 2 T cell receptor beta chains below come from one sample, sequenced in a study of OX40 agonist ivuxolimab in advanced cancers. Sequenced by immunoSEQ multiplex PCR; TCRdb stores in-frame clones only, minus some. The sample holds about 60,000 clones, approximately 86% seen once. The sample here was CD4+ or CD8+ T cells sorted from blood, taken in a trial of the OX40 agonist ivuxolimab. These receptors were taken from an adult with an advanced solid tumor such as melanoma, head and neck, liver or kidney cancer.

V and J are TRBV19 and TRBJ1-4; 8 bases align to TRBD1. Looked up from germline, CDR1 is LNHDA and CDR2 is SQIVND (reference sequence). The V segment lost 8 bases and the J segment 0 bases; nucleotides outside the gene matches: 2. The CDR3 is made up of 14 amino acids. The CDR3 DNA reads TGTGCCAGTTCGGACAGGGCAACTAATGAAAAACTGTTTTTT. As protein: CASSDRATNEKLFF. Based on the CDR3 plus reference TRBV19 and TRBJ1-4, the full variable domain is DGGITQSPKYLFRKEGQNVTLSCEQNLNHDAMYWYRQDPGQGLRLIYYSQIVNDFQKGDIAEGYSVSREKKESFPLTVTSAQKNPTAFYLCASSDRATNEKLFFGSGTQLSVL.

This clone appeared a few times. This rearrangement joins TRBV5-1 to TRBJ1-1, with TRBD1 matching 8 bases. V was clipped by 4 bases and J by 8 bases; unmatched bases: 7. CDR3 length: 13 amino acids. Germline-derived CDR1 and CDR2 are SGHRS and YFSETQ. The CDR3 loop reads CASSTSGTGEAFF. The DNA of the CDR3 is TGCGCCAGCAGCACTTCCGGGACAGGAGAAGCTTTCTTT.